The T cell receptor beta chain described here comes from a study of blood T cell repertoires in COVID-19. The wider study: Acute and convalescent COVID-19 specimens originated in the United States, Italy and Spain. Nucleic acid was either cDNA or gDNA, and it came from T cells, B-cell-depleted T cells, or PBMCs.

The V end was cut by 6 bases, the J end by 6 bases, with 14 bases between. The CDR3 has 13 residues. Germline V gives CDR1 SGHAT, CDR2 FQDESV (reference sequence). In the original processing: The authors estimated nucleated cell counts from reference gene primer amplification. Sequenced by immunoSEQ multiplex PCR; TCRdb stores in-frame clones only, minus some. V, J and clone size are taken as reported in that table, and D and trimming were inferred from the DNA itself. The sample has approximately 120,000 clones; around four fifths are singletons. This TCR derives from a human donor in a cohort sampled during active COVID-19. The chain carries TRBV11-1 and TRBJ1-1; the D gene is possibly TRBD1 (6 bases). The source material was peripheral blood. The CDR3 loop is CASRVPGGSEAFF. CDR3 DNA: TGTGCCAGCAGGGTTCCGGGGGGCTCTGAAGCTTTCTTT.